In its sample, the clone carrying this T cell receptor beta chain was seen a few times. CDR1 and CDR2 (germline): PRHDT, FYEKMQ (reference sequence). The junction had 6 bases not matched to a gene; V was cut back by 5 bases and J by 7 bases. The length of the CDR3 is 14 residues. This sample stems from a study of patients and donors after allogeneic stem cell transplantation. TCRdb fed the RT-PCR reads into MiXCR, producing one record per CDR3 protein. The sample has about 39,000 distinct CDR3 sequences, 30% to 40% seen once. The clonotype was recovered from a human donor who was either an allogeneic HSCT recipient or a stem cell or donor lymphocyte infusion donor (not recorded which). It is not recorded whose cells these are; they may come from a transplant donor. This chain uses TRBV13 with TRBJ2-2; TRBD2 aligns across 8 bases. Sequenced: blood, either unsorted or a sorted T cell fraction (not recorded which). CDR3 protein: CASSTGLAIGELFF. In DNA form, the CDR3 reads TGTGCCAGCAGCACCGGACTAGCAATCGGGGAGCTGTTTTTT.